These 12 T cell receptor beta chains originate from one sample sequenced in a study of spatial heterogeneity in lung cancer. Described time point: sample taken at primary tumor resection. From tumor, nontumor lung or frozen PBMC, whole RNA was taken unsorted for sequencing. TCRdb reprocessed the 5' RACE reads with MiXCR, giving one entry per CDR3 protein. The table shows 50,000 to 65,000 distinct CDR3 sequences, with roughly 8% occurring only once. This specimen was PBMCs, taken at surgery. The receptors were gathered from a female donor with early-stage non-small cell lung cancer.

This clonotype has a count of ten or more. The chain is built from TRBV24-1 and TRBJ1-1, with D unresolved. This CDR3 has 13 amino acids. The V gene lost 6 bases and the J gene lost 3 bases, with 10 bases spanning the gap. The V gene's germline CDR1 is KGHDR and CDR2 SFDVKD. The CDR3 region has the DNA TGTGCCACCAGTCGTGAAGGATACACTGAAGCTTTCTTT. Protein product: CATSREGYTEAFF.

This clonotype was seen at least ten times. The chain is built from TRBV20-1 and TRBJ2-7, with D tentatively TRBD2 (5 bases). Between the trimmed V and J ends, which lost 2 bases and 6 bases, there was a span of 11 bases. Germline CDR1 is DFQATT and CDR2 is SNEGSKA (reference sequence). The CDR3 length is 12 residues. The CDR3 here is CSARFLAGEQYV. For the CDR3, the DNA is TGCAGTGCTAGATTCCTAGCCGGCGAGCAGTACGTC.

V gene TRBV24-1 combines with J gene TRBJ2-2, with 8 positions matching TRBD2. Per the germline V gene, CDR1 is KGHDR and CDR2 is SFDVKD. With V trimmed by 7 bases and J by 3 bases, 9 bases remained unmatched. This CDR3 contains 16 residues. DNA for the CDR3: TGTGCCACCAGCCTACACGGGGGGGTGGACACCGGGGAGCTGTTTTTT. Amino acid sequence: CATSLHGGVDTGELFF.

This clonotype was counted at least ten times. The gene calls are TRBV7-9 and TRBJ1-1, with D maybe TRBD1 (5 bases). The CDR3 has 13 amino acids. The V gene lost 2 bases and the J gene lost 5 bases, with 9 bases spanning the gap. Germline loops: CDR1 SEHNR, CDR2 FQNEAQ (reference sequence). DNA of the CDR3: TGTGCCAGCAGCTTAAATTGGGGGACTGAAGCTTTCTTT. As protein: CASSLNWGTEAFF.

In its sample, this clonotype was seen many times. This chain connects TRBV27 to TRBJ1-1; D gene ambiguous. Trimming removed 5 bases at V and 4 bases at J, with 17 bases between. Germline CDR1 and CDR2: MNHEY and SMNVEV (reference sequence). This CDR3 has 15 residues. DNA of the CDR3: TGTGCCAGCAGTCCCCAGTCCCTGAGCGGCACTGAAGCTTTCTTT. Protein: CASSPQSLSGTEAFF.

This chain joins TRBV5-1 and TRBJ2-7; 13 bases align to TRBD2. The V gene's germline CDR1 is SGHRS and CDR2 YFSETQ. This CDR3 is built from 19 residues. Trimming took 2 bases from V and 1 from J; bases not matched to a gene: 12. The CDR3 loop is CASSFPRTSGGNISYEQYV. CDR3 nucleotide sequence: TGCGCCAGCAGCTTCCCTAGGACTAGCGGGGGTAATATTTCCTACGAGCAGTACGTC.

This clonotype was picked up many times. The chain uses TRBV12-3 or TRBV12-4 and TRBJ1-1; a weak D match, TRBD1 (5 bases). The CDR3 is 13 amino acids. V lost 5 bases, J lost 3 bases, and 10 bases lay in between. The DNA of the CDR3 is TGTGCCAGCAGTCGATCGGGGGACACTGAAGCTTTCTTT. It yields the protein CASSRSGDTEAFF.

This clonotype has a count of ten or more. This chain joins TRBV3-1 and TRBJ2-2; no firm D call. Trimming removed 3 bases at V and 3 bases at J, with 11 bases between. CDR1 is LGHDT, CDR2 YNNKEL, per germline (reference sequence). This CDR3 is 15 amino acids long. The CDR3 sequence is CASSQLAADTGELFF. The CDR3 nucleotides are TGTGCCAGCAGCCAGTTGGCCGCGGACACCGGGGAGCTGTTTTTT.

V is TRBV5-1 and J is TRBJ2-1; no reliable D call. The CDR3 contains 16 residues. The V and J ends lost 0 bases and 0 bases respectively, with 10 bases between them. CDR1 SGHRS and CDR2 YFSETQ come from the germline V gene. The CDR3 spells CASSLAPGSSYNEQFF. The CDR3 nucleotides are TGCGCCAGCAGCTTGGCCCCGGGTAGCTCCTACAATGAGCAGTTCTTC. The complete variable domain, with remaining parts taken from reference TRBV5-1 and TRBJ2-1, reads KAGVTQTPRYLIKTRGQQVTLSCSPISGHRSVSWYQQTPGQGLQFLFEYFSETQRNKGNFPGRFSGRQFSNSRSEMNVSTLELGDSALYLCASSLAPGSSYNEQFFGPGTRLTVL.

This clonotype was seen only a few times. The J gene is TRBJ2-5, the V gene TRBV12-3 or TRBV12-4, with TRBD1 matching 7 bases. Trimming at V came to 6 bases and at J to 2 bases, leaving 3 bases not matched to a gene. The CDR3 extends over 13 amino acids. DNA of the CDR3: TGTGCCAGCAGCCCGACAGGGCAAGAGACCCAGTACTTC. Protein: CASSPTGQETQYF.

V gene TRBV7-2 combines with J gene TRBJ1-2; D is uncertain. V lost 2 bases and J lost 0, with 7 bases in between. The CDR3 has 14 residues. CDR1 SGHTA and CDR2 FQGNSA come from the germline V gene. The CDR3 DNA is TGTGCCAGCAGCTTAAGGAGAGCTAACTATGGCTACACCTTC. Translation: CASSLRRANYGYTF.

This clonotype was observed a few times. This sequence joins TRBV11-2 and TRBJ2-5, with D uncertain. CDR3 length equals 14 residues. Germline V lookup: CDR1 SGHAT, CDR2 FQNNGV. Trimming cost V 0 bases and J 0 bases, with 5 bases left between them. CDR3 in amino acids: CASSLDRNQETQYF. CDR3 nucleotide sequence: TGTGCCAGCAGCTTAGACCGGAACCAAGAGACCCAGTACTTC.